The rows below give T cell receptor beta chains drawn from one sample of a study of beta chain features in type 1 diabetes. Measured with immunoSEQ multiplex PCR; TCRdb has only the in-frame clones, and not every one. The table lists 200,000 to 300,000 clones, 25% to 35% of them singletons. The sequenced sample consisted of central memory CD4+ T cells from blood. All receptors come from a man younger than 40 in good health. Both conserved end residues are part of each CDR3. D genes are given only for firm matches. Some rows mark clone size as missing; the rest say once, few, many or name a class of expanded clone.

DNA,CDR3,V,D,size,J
TGTGCCAGCAGCTTACGGGCAGGGTCAGAGACCCAGTACTTC,CASSLRAGSETQYF,TRBV13,-,-,TRBJ2-5
TGTGCCAGCAGCTTAGACAGGGGGCAGCACAATGAGCAGTTCTTC,CASSLDRGQHNEQFF,TRBV5-4,TRBD1,-,TRBJ2-1
TGTGCCAGCAGCACCCTCTCCAGCGGGAGTTTTGTTAAGCAGTTCTTC,CASSTLSSGSFVKQFF,TRBV7-6,TRBD2,-,TRBJ2-1
TGTGCCAGCAGCTTGGGATCGCAAGAGACCCAGTACTTC,CASSLGSQETQYF,TRBV5-4,-,few,TRBJ2-5
TGTGCTAGTGGCCCCAGGCCCGACAGAGCATTTAACTATGGCTACACCTTC,CASGPRPDRAFNYGYTF,TRBV12-5,-,few,TRBJ1-2
TGTGCCAGTAGCCCCGGGACAGGGCGAGCAGATACGCAGTATTTT,CASSPGTGRADTQYF,TRBV19,TRBD1,few,TRBJ2-3
TGTGCCAGCAGCGTCTCTAGTGGCACAGATACGCAGTATTTT,CASSVSSGTDTQYF,TRBV9,-,many,TRBJ2-3
TGTGCCAGCAGCGCCGGGACCACGACTCGCGAGCAGTACTTC,CASSAGTTTREQYF,TRBV7-9,-,many,TRBJ2-7
TGCGCCAGCAGCTTGGAGCCGGCCGTGGATACGCAGTATTTT,CASSLEPAVDTQYF,TRBV5-1,-,few,TRBJ2-3
TGTGCCAGCAGCGTAGACAGCAGTTATGGCTACACCTTC,CASSVDSSYGYTF,TRBV9,-,many,TRBJ1-2
TGTGCCAGCAGTGCGCGGGCCGAGGGACACCATGGCTACACCTTC,CASSARAEGHHGYTF,TRBV6-1,-,-,TRBJ1-2
TGCAGCGTTGGTCCACGGGGCACCGGGGAGCTGTTTTTT,CSVGPRGTGELFF,TRBV29-1,-,few,TRBJ2-2
TGTGCTAGTGCTCGGACAGGCACAGATACGCAGTATTTT,CASARTGTDTQYF,TRBV12-5,-,few,TRBJ2-3
TGTGCCTGGAGTACAGTTGCGACTAATGAAAAACTGTTTTTT,CAWSTVATNEKLFF,TRBV30,-,-,TRBJ1-4
TGTGCCAGCAGGAAGCAGGGGGAGTATACAGATACGCAGTATTTT,CASRKQGEYTDTQYF,TRBV6-1,TRBD1,-,TRBJ2-3
TGTGCCAGCAGCCCAGACAGGGGGCATGACGAGCAGTACTTC,CASSPDRGHDEQYF,TRBV7-9,TRBD1,few,TRBJ2-7
TGTGCCAGCAGCGCCCCCCGGGACAGGGTCTGGGATTCACCCCTCCACTTT,CASSAPRDRVWDSPLHF,TRBV7-8,TRBD1,-,TRBJ1-6
TGTGCCAGCCGAAAGGAGTCGGGGTATAGTGAGCAGTTCTTC,CASRKESGYSEQFF,TRBV6-6,-,few,TRBJ2-1
TGTGCCAGCAGCGCACAGGCTAGCGGTAACACAGATACGCAGTATTTT,CASSAQASGNTDTQYF,TRBV7-2,TRBD2,-,TRBJ2-3
TGTGCCAGCAGTTACTCCGAGGGCTCCTACGAGCAGTACTTC,CASSYSEGSYEQYF,TRBV6-6,-,-,TRBJ2-7
TGTGCCAGCAGCGTAGGGTCCGGCAATCAGCCCCAGCATTTT,CASSVGSGNQPQHF,TRBV9,-,-,TRBJ1-5
TGTGCCAGCAGCTTATATGGCGGGGAAGCCTGGAATGAGCAGTTCTTC,CASSLYGGEAWNEQFF,TRBV7-9,-,few,TRBJ2-1
TGTGCCACCGGAAAACAGAATTCACCCCTCCACTTT,CATGKQNSPLHF,TRBV15,-,-,TRBJ1-6
TGCGCCAGCAGCCACTCCGACCCCCAAGAGACCCAGTACTTC,CASSHSDPQETQYF,TRBV5-1,-,-,TRBJ2-5
TGTGCCAGCAGCGTAGAGGCAGGGGACATTCAGTACTTC,CASSVEAGDIQYF,TRBV9,-,-,TRBJ2-4